These 21 T cell receptor beta chains came from one sample sequenced in a study of response to subunit inactivated influenza vaccine (dated by TCRdb to 2016 to 2019). Libraries were prepared through RT-PCR. This sample was sequenced with an Illumina HiSeq 2500. TCRdb reprocessed the public reads (quality trimming at Q25 with fastp, clone calling with MiXCR) and kept in-frame beta chains. Rows with a matching CDR3 protein are joined into one entry that keeps the most common DNA and genes. This sample has around 570,000 distinct CDR3 sequences in its table, and approximately 7.7% of those were observed once. 13% of the sample belongs to the ten largest clones. Here the sequenced sample was PBMCs from blood, taken less than 30 months after vaccination. The receptors come from a man aged 50-75 years who received an inactivated influenza vaccine. Donor details come from another sample of the same person, matched by shared clones.

The rearrangement uses TRBV20-1 and TRBJ2-7; D unresolved. The germline V gene encodes CDR1 DFQATT and CDR2 SNEGSKA (reference sequence). Trimming removed 1 base at V and 2 bases at J, with 9 bases between. The CDR3 has 13 residues. The CDR3 here is CSARGFGPYEQYF. Written as DNA, the CDR3 is TGCAGTGCTAGAGGGTTTGGCCCCTACGAGCAGTACTTC.

The sample holds many counts of this clonotype. The gene calls are TRBV5-5 and TRBJ2-7, with D maybe TRBD2 (5 bases). The CDR3 covers 14 residues. CDR1 SGHKS and CDR2 YYEKEE come from the germline V gene (reference sequence). Trimming removed 2 bases at V and 0 bases at J, with 9 bases between. This chain's CDR3 is CASSFRAGSYEQYF. CDR3 DNA: TGTGCCAGCAGCTTCCGCGCGGGCTCCTACGAGCAGTACTTC.

The sample holds many counts of this clonotype. The chain employs TRBV9 and TRBJ2-7; D call uncertain. The V gene's germline CDR1 is SGDLS and CDR2 YYNGEE. The germline V and J ends were trimmed by 0 bases and 1 base, with 5 bases remaining between them. This CDR3 has 13 amino acids. This CDR3 is CASSVGLSYEQYF. As DNA, the CDR3 is TGTGCCAGCAGCGTAGGGCTGTCCTACGAGCAGTACTTC.

This clonotype came up a few times. The chain uses TRBV7-2 and TRBJ1-6, with a weak D call TRBD1 (5 bases). The germline V gene has CDR1 SGHTA and CDR2 FQGNSA. The CDR3 consists of 14 residues. Trimming took off 5 bases at V and 7 bases at J, with 12 bases between the two ends. The CDR3 DNA follows: TGTGCCAGCAGCCCTGGGGGTTGGAATTCACCCCTCCACTTT. It encodes CASSPGGWNSPLHF.

The chain carries TRBV4-3 and TRBJ2-7; weak D call: TRBD2 (6 bases). Trimming removed 5 bases at V and 5 bases at J, with 19 bases between. CDR3 size: 15 residues. Germline V lookup: CDR1 LGHNA, CDR2 YSLEER. CDR3 sequence: CASSSVQGGRNEQYF. The CDR3 DNA follows: TGCGCCAGCAGCTCGGTTCAGGGAGGTCGGAACGAGCAGTACTTC.

This clonotype appeared a few times. V usage is TRBV11-2 and J usage is TRBJ2-3; 7 nucleotides agree with TRBD1. Germline loops: CDR1 SGHAT, CDR2 FQNNGV. The trim removed 6 bases at V and 5 bases at J, leaving 11 bases unmatched. CDR3 length equals 15 residues. CDR3 in amino acids: CASSQGVGAGDTQYF. In nucleotides, the CDR3 is TGTGCCAGCAGTCAGGGGGTAGGTGCGGGAGATACGCAGTATTTT. Using reference TRBV11-2 and TRBJ2-3 for the parts outside the CDR3, the full variable domain is EAGVAQSPRYKIIEKRQSVAFWCNPISGHATLYWYQQILGQGPKLLIQFQNNGVVDDSQLPKDRFSAERLKGVDSTLKIQPAKLEDSAVYLCASSQGVGAGDTQYFGPGTRLTVL.

This clonotype was seen many times. DNA for the CDR3: TGTGCCAGTAGTGAGGTTACTATCTATGGCTACACCTTC. Its translation: CASSEVTIYGYTF. The chain is built from TRBV19 and TRBJ1-2; no firm D call. The V and J ends lost 5 bases and 4 bases respectively, with 11 bases between them. The CDR3 loop spans 13 amino acids. Germline V gene sequence: CDR1 LNHDA, CDR2 SQIVND (reference sequence).

The chain is built from TRBV12-3 or TRBV12-4 and TRBJ2-7, with no clear D. The CDR3 is 14 amino acids. V lost 5 bases to trimming and J lost 0 bases, with 11 bases between them. In nucleotides, the CDR3 is TGTGCCAGCAGTCTAAGGGAAAACTCCTACGAGCAGTACTTC. As protein: CASSLRENSYEQYF.

This clonotype has a handful of counts. The V and J genes are TRBV12-3 or TRBV12-4 and TRBJ1-5, with a possible D match to TRBD1 (5 bases). Trimming shortened V by 8 bases and J by 2 bases, and 16 bases separated the two germline ends. The CDR3 length is 15 residues. The CDR3 DNA reads TGTGCCAGCGGTTCCGGGACGGTTGGCAATCAGCCCCAGCATTTT. It yields the protein CASGSGTVGNQPQHF.

V gene TRBV12-3 or TRBV12-4 combines with J gene TRBJ1-5; D is perhaps TRBD1 (6 bases). V was pared by 2 bases and J by 6 bases, with 11 bases between. This CDR3 contains 14 residues. The CDR3 sequence is CASSLRGFGQPQHF. The CDR3 DNA reads as TGTGCCAGCAGTTTAAGGGGGTTCGGTCAGCCCCAGCATTTT.

The chain joins TRBV10-3 to TRBJ2-7, with TRBD2 matching over 8 bases. Germline V lookup: CDR1 ENHRY, CDR2 SYGVKD. The CDR3 contains 16 residues. Trimming took 6 bases from V and 5 from J; bases not matched to a gene: 15. In DNA, the CDR3 is TGTGCCATCAGAGACGATATAGCGGGAAAGCCGGACGAGCAGTACTTC. Translating it yields CAIRDDIAGKPDEQYF.

This clonotype came up a few times. V and J are TRBV7-2 and TRBJ2-3, with a possible D match to TRBD2 (5 bases). Per germline, CDR1 SGHTA and CDR2 FQGNSA. The V end lost 4 bases, the J end lost 5 bases, and 13 bases lay between the germline ends. This CDR3 is 14 amino acids long. The CDR3 sequence is CASSSGAARDTQYF. CDR3 nucleotides: TGTGCCAGCAGCTCCGGAGCGGCCCGAGATACGCAGTATTTT.

The V gene is TRBV7-9, the J gene TRBJ1-1, with TRBD1 matching over 7 bases. Germline V gene sequence: CDR1 SEHNR, CDR2 FQNEAQ (reference sequence). The CDR3 covers 16 residues. V gave up 6 bases and J gave up 2 bases; unmatched junction bases: 12. The CDR3 DNA sequence: TGTGCCAGCAGTTGGCCGGGACAGACATTTAACACTGAAGCTTTCTTT. Translating it yields CASSWPGQTFNTEAFF.

This clonotype was found a few times. V gene TRBV12-3 or TRBV12-4 combines with J gene TRBJ2-4, with a weak D call TRBD2 (5 bases). Trimming took 6 bases from V and 1 from J, leaving 10 bases between them. The CDR3 is made up of 14 amino acids. The CDR3 region has the DNA TGTGCCAGCAGGGAACGGACTGCCAAAAACATTCAGTACTTC. Translated: CASRERTAKNIQYF.

The table lists this clonotype with many counts. The gene calls are TRBV9 and TRBJ2-1, with TRBD2 identical over 8 bases. Trimming took 5 bases from V and 9 from J; bases not matched to a gene: 22. Germline CDR1 and CDR2: SGDLS and YYNGEE. This CDR3 region has 18 residues. The CDR3 sequence is CASSAPRSGGLPRGEQFF. The CDR3 nucleotides are TGTGCCAGCAGTGCCCCGCGGAGCGGGGGTCTTCCCAGGGGTGAGCAGTTCTTC.

This clonotype was detected only a few times. This sequence joins TRBV12-3 or TRBV12-4 and TRBJ2-5; 10 bases agree with TRBD2. The CDR3 is made up of 14 amino acids. The trim removed 6 bases at V and 5 bases at J, leaving 6 bases unmatched. For the CDR3, the DNA is TGTGCCAGCAGGCCTAGCGGGAGTCTTGAGACCCAGTACTTC. Translated, it gives CASRPSGSLETQYF.

This clonotype was observed a few times. J is TRBJ2-3 and V is TRBV4-2; 8 bases are a match to TRBD2. Per germline, CDR1 LGHNA and CDR2 YNFKEQ. The CDR3 loop spans 16 amino acids. V lost 0 bases, J lost 6 bases, and 8 bases stayed unmatched. This CDR3 reads CASSQEERGYLDTQYF. The CDR3 nucleotides are TGTGCCAGCAGCCAAGAGGAGCGGGGGTACCTCGATACGCAGTATTTT.

CDR3: CASRPRQAAYEQYF. The CDR3 DNA follows: TGTGCCAGCAGGCCAAGACAGGCAGCCTACGAGCAGTACTTC. The V and J genes are TRBV12-3 or TRBV12-4 and TRBJ2-7; D may be TRBD1 (6 bases). V lost 6 bases, J lost 2 bases, and 14 bases lay in between. This CDR3 is 14 amino acids long.

The chain uses TRBV6-1 and TRBJ2-1; no definite D call. The CDR3 has 13 residues. Germline V lookup: CDR1 MNHNS, CDR2 SASEGT. The V end was cut by 3 bases, the J end by 6 bases, with 9 bases between. The CDR3 DNA reads TGTGCCAGCAGTGACCCTTACACCAATGAGCAGTTCTTC. Amino acid sequence: CASSDPYTNEQFF.

J is TRBJ2-3 and V is TRBV7-2; D is unclear. Germline V gene lookup returns CDR1 SGHTA and CDR2 FQGNSA. The CDR3 extends over 11 amino acids. Deletions cut 4 bases from V and 8 bases from J, with 7 bases between. CDR3 sequence reads: CASSSSFTQYF. The CDR3 region has the DNA TGTGCCAGCAGCTCTAGTTTTACGCAGTATTTT.

This clonotype has ten or more counts. V gene TRBV29-1 combines with J gene TRBJ1-5; TRBD1 agrees at 8 bases. This CDR3 spans 13 amino acids. Trimming removed 4 bases from V and 3 bases from J; junction bases left unmatched: 2. Germline V CDR1 and CDR2: SQVTM, ANQGSEA. The CDR3 loop reads CSVGQGNNQPQHF. CDR3 bases: TGCAGCGTTGGACAGGGGAACAATCAGCCCCAGCATTTT.